This TCR beta chain was profiled in a study of vaccination effects on CD4 cells after COVID-19. The study, taken as a whole, reports: Infection- and vaccine-induced clones contracted markedly late after vaccination.

Germline V lookup: CDR1 SGHTA, CDR2 FQGNSA. V lost 0 bases and J lost 0, with 11 bases in between. The CDR3 is 17 amino acids. Using immunoSEQ multiplex PCR, the repertoire was profiled, and TCRdb retains in-frame clones only, with some absent. Altogether about 46,000 clones are present, around 70% being singletons, with the ten largest covering around 16%. Notes on this clone: Its specificity is unknown.

Peptide-pool stimulation followed by sequencing identified expanded antigen-specific CD4+ clonotypes in the ViraFEST assay. The culture ran for roughly ten days, and then CD4+ T cells were isolated. Of the BNT162b2 and mRNA-1273 vaccines, participants received two doses of one or the other. No vaccinee had earlier SARS-CoV-2 infection, and nucleocapsid antibodies were negative. This receptor was taken from a human donor who received a COVID-19 vaccine. Specimen: CD4+ T cells from PBMCs cultured with HCoV-OC43 spike peptides, collected after COVID-19 vaccination. The subset is: HCoV-OC43 spike overlapping peptide pool stimulation. The genes are TRBV7-2 and TRBJ2-2; weak D call: TRBD1 (5 bases). The CDR3 spells CASSLARAGTNTGELFF. In DNA, the CDR3 is TGTGCCAGCAGCTTAGCGCGCGCAGGGACGAACACCGGGGAGCTGTTTTTT.